The rows below give T cell receptor beta chains drawn from one sample of a study of OX40 agonist ivuxolimab in advanced cancers. Clones were sequenced by immunoSEQ multiplex PCR, and TCRdb holds only the in-frame ones, with some missing. The sample holds 9,500 to 15,000 clones, roughly 71% seen once. The starting material was CD4+ or CD8+ T cells sorted from blood, obtained in a trial of the OX40 agonist ivuxolimab. The origin of the receptors is an adult with an advanced solid tumor such as melanoma, head and neck, liver or kidney cancer. CDR3s include the opening cysteine and the closing phenylalanine or tryptophan. Each record gives: clone size, J gene, V gene, D gene, CDR3 DNA, CDR3 protein. A D gene is named only where the DNA matches it firmly. Only part of the rows carry a size: once, few, many, or a class if the clone is expanded.

clone size: .
J gene: TRBJ1-4
V gene: TRBV6-5
D gene: TRBD1
CDR3 DNA: TGTGCCAGCAGCTCGGACAGGGAGGGAGAAGAAAAACTGTTTTTT
CDR3 protein: CASSSDREGEEKLFF

clone size: .
J gene: TRBJ2-3
V gene: TRBV15
D gene: TRBD1
CDR3 DNA: TGTGCCACCAGCAGATTATCGGGACCAGGGGGAGATACGCAGTATTTT
CDR3 protein: CATSRLSGPGGDTQYF

clone size: .
J gene: TRBJ2-7
V gene: TRBV6-5
D gene: .
CDR3 DNA: TGTGCCAGCAGTTACCGGGACTCTCCAGGCTACGAGCAGTACTTC
CDR3 protein: CASSYRDSPGYEQYF

clone size: .
J gene: TRBJ1-2
V gene: TRBV6-5
D gene: TRBD1
CDR3 DNA: TGTGCCAGCAGTTACAGCGCAGGGGGCGGTGGTGGCTACACCTTC
CDR3 protein: CASSYSAGGGGGYTF

clone size: large
J gene: TRBJ2-7
V gene: TRBV5-6
D gene: .
CDR3 DNA: TGTGCCAGCAGCCGGGACCTAGGGGAAAGGCAGTACTTC
CDR3 protein: CASSRDLGERQYF

clone size: .
J gene: TRBJ2-4
V gene: TRBV7-9
D gene: .
CDR3 DNA: TGTGCCAGCAGCCCGCCGGGACTTGCCAAAAACATTCAGTACTTC
CDR3 protein: CASSPPGLAKNIQYF

clone size: .
J gene: TRBJ2-7
V gene: TRBV27
D gene: TRBD2
CDR3 DNA: TGTGCCACCGTAGGGACTAGCTACCACGAGCAGTACTTC
CDR3 protein: CATVGTSYHEQYF

clone size: .
J gene: TRBJ2-5
V gene: TRBV27
D gene: TRBD2
CDR3 DNA: TGTGCCAGCAGTCCCCGGACTAGGGGTCAGGAGACCCAGTACTTC
CDR3 protein: CASSPRTRGQETQYF

clone size: .
J gene: TRBJ2-1
V gene: TRBV27
D gene: .
CDR3 DNA: TGTGCCAGCAGCTTAATCGGAGTCTTATACAATGAGCAGTTCTTC
CDR3 protein: CASSLIGVLYNEQFF

clone size: once
J gene: TRBJ2-7
V gene: TRBV6-6
D gene: TRBD2
CDR3 DNA: TGTGCCAGTTCGCTAGCGGGAGGGGTTGAGCAGTACTTC
CDR3 protein: CASSLAGGVEQYF

clone size: .
J gene: TRBJ2-2
V gene: TRBV7-6
D gene: TRBD1
CDR3 DNA: TGTGCCAGCAGCCATGACAGGGCCGGGGAGCTGTTTTTT
CDR3 protein: CASSHDRAGELFF

clone size: .
J gene: TRBJ2-4
V gene: TRBV7-2
D gene: .
CDR3 DNA: TGTGCCAGCAGCTTAGATGTAACTTCGCTAGCCAAAAACATTCAGTACTTC
CDR3 protein: CASSLDVTSLAKNIQYF

clone size: few
J gene: TRBJ2-1
V gene: TRBV28
D gene: TRBD1
CDR3 DNA: TGTGCCAGCAGTCTCGGGACAGGGGCCCTAAGTCAGCAGTTCTTC
CDR3 protein: CASSLGTGALSQQFF

clone size: .
J gene: TRBJ2-1
V gene: TRBV19
D gene: TRBD2
CDR3 DNA: TGTGCCAGTAGTATAGGACTAGCTTTGGGGGGCAATGAGCAGTTCTTC
CDR3 protein: CASSIGLALGGNEQFF

clone size: .
J gene: TRBJ1-2
V gene: TRBV29-1
D gene: .
CDR3 DNA: TGCAGCGTTGCCCCACTTTCGGGGCGGGGCTACACCTTC
CDR3 protein: CSVAPLSGRGYTF

clone size: .
J gene: TRBJ2-7
V gene: TRBV5-4
D gene: .
CDR3 DNA: TGTGCCAGCAGCTTGGGACAGGACTACGAGCAGTACTTC
CDR3 protein: CASSLGQDYEQYF

clone size: few
J gene: TRBJ1-3
V gene: TRBV6-5
D gene: .
CDR3 DNA: TGTGCCAGCAGGTCCAGGGTCGGAGGAAACACCATATATTTT
CDR3 protein: CASRSRVGGNTIYF

clone size: .
J gene: TRBJ2-5
V gene: TRBV6-6
D gene: .
CDR3 DNA: TGTGCCAGCACATCCGCGGAGACCCAGTACTTC
CDR3 protein: CASTSAETQYF

clone size: .
J gene: TRBJ2-1
V gene: TRBV29-1
D gene: .
CDR3 DNA: TGCAGCGTTGAGGTGGATGAGCAGTTCTTC
CDR3 protein: CSVEVDEQFF

clone size: large
J gene: TRBJ2-1
V gene: TRBV10-3
D gene: .
CDR3 DNA: TGTGCCATCAGTGAGTCGAACAATGAGCAGTTCTTC
CDR3 protein: CAISESNNEQFF

clone size: medium-sized
J gene: TRBJ1-1
V gene: TRBV7-9
D gene: .
CDR3 DNA: TGTGCCAGCAGCTTGACAGACCAAGGTGCCACTGAAGCTTTCTTT
CDR3 protein: CASSLTDQGATEAFF

clone size: .
J gene: TRBJ2-7
V gene: TRBV2
D gene: .
CDR3 DNA: TGTGCCAGCAGTGGGGAGTCTTACGAGCAGTACTTC
CDR3 protein: CASSGESYEQYF

clone size: once
J gene: TRBJ2-7
V gene: TRBV9
D gene: .
CDR3 DNA: TGTGCCAGCAGCGTAGCTGACAGCCTCTCCTACGAGCAGTACTTC
CDR3 protein: CASSVADSLSYEQYF

clone size: once
J gene: TRBJ2-7
V gene: TRBV4-2
D gene: .
CDR3 DNA: TGTGCCAGCAGCCCGAGTGTAGGGGGGTCCTACGAGCAGTACTTC
CDR3 protein: CASSPSVGGSYEQYF

clone size: .
J gene: TRBJ2-1
V gene: TRBV19
D gene: .
CDR3 DNA: TGTGCCAGTAGTATTGGGGAAAATGAGCAGTTCTTC
CDR3 protein: CASSIGENEQFF

clone size: .
J gene: TRBJ1-1
V gene: TRBV19
D gene: .
CDR3 DNA: TGTGCCAGTAGTATCGGTACGGGGTTGGCCACTGAAGCTTTCTTT
CDR3 protein: CASSIGTGLATEAFF

clone size: .
J gene: TRBJ1-1
V gene: TRBV6-6
D gene: .
CDR3 DNA: TGTGCCAGCAGTACCGGGACTGAAGCTTTCTTT
CDR3 protein: CASSTGTEAFF

clone size: .
J gene: TRBJ2-7
V gene: TRBV28
D gene: .
CDR3 DNA: TGTGCCAGCAATTCGCCGGGGTTGGACTACGAGCAGTACTTC
CDR3 protein: CASNSPGLDYEQYF

clone size: .
J gene: TRBJ2-3
V gene: TRBV15
D gene: .
CDR3 DNA: TGTGCCACCAGCACCCCTCAGGAATCAACAGATACGCAGTATTTT
CDR3 protein: CATSTPQESTDTQYF

clone size: .
J gene: TRBJ2-1
V gene: TRBV27
D gene: TRBD2
CDR3 DNA: TGTGCCAGCGGAACCGGGACTAGCTACAATGAGCAGTTCTTC
CDR3 protein: CASGTGTSYNEQFF

clone size: once
J gene: TRBJ2-3
V gene: TRBV9
D gene: TRBD2
CDR3 DNA: TGTGCCAGCAGTGCTAGCGGGGGGCACACAGATACGCAGTATTTT
CDR3 protein: CASSASGGHTDTQYF